This record concerns one T cell receptor (beta chain) sequence. TCRdb's copy holds only in-frame clones and misses some; the assay was immunoSEQ multiplex PCR. The sample holds approximately 260,000 clones, roughly 87% seen once. The data derive from a study of blood T cell repertoires in COVID-19. This CDR3 contains 15 residues. V gave up 2 bases and J gave up 2 bases, with 10 bases separating them. Germline CDR1 KGHSH, CDR2 LQKENI. V is TRBV18 and J is TRBJ1-5; possibly TRBD1 for D (5 bases). The receptor comes from a woman in her twenties or thirties with acute COVID-19. Sequences were obtained from PBMCs or T cells enriched from blood (not recorded which). The CDR3 region has the DNA TGTGCCAGCTCACCAATCCAGGGCGGCAATCAGCCCCAGCATTTT. Protein product: CASSPIQGGNQPQHF.